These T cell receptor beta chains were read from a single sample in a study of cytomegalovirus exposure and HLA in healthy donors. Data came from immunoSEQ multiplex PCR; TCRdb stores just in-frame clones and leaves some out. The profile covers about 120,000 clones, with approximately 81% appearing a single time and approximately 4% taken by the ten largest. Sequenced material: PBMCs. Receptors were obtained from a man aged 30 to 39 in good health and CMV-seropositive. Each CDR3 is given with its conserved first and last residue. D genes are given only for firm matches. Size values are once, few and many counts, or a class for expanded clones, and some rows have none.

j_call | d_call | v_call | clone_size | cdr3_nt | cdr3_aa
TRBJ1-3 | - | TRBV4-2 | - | TGTGCCAGCAGCCATTCCCCCAGGATCTCTGGAAACACCATATATTTT | CASSHSPRISGNTIYF
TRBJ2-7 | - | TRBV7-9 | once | TGTGCCAGCAGCCCCTGGTGGGGTCAGGGTAATTCCTACGAGCAGTACTTC | CASSPWWGQGNSYEQYF
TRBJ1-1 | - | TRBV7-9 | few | TGTGCCAGCAGCTTATTAGCCGGCGGGGCAGCTTTCTTT | CASSLLAGGAAFF
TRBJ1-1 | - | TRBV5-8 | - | TGTGCCAGCAGCAAAAACATGAACACTGAAGCTTTCTTT | CASSKNMNTEAFF
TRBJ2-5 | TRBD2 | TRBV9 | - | TGTGCCAGCAGCCCTAGCGGACGCTCGGAGACCCAGTACTTC | CASSPSGRSETQYF
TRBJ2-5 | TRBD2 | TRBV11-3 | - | TGTGCCAGCAGCGAAGCGGGGGGCGCCATCCGGGACCAGTACTTC | CASSEAGGAIRDQYF
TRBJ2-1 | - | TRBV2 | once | TGTGCCAGCAGGTGGGACATCTACAATGAGCAGTTCTTC | CASRWDIYNEQFF
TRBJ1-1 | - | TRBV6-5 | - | TGTGCCAGCAGTTACTCCCGGTCGGGTCTAACTGAAGCTTTCTTT | CASSYSRSGLTEAFF
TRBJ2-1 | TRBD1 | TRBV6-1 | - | TGTGCCAGCAGTTCTAGACAGGGGGCAAGAAATGAGCAGTTCTTC | CASSSRQGARNEQFF
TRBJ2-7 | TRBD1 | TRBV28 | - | TGTGCCAGCCAAAGGGACAGGGGCTCCTACGAGCAGTACTTC | CASQRDRGSYEQYF
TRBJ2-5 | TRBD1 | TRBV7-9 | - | TGTGCCAGCAGCTCGACAGGGTTGTACCAAGAGACCCAGTACTTC | CASSSTGLYQETQYF
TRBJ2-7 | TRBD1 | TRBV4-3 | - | TGCGCCAGCAGCTTTGGGGGAGCAGGGGGCTACGAGCAGTACTTC | CASSFGGAGGYEQYF
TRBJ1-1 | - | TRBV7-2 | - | TGTGCCAGCAGCTTAGGTATCGAGACTGAAGCTTTCTTT | CASSLGIETEAFF
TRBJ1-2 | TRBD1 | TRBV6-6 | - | TGTGCCAGCAGTTACGGGGACAGCTATGGCTACACCTTC | CASSYGDSYGYTF
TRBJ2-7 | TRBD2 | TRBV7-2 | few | TGTGCCAGCAGCTTAGCGGCTAGCGGGGGGCACGGACGCCACGAGCAGTACTTC | CASSLAASGGHGRHEQYF
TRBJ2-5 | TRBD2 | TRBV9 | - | TGTGCCAGCAGCGTAGGTAGCGGGCAACAAGAGACCCAGTACTTC | CASSVGSGQQETQYF
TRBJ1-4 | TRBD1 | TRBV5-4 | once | TGTGCCAGCAGAAACACAGGGGCGAGGAGTGAAAAACTGTTTTTT | CASRNTGARSEKLFF
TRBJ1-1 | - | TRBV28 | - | TGTGCCAGCATGGCAGGAAGTTTGAACACTGAAGCTTTCTTT | CASMAGSLNTEAFF
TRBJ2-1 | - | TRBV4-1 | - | TGCGCCAGCAGCCAAGTCGGGACAAAAAACAATGAGCAGTTCTTC | CASSQVGTKNNEQFF
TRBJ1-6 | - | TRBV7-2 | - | TGTGCCAGCAGCTTACATGGACAGTCAAGGGCACCCCTCCACTTT | CASSLHGQSRAPLHF
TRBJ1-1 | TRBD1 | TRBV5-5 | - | TGTGCCAGCAGCTCCCTGACAGGGGGCTCGAACGCTGAAGCTTTCTTT | CASSSLTGGSNAEAFF
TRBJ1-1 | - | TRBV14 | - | TGTGCCAGCAGCCAGGGTCACAGCACTGAAGCTTTCTTT | CASSQGHSTEAFF
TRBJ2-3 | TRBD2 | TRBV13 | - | TGTGCCAGCAGCTCTCTGGATTTCGGGGGGGCGGAAGATACGCAGTATTTT | CASSSLDFGGAEDTQYF
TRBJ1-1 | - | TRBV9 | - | TGTGCCAGCGGGCCGGTACAAGCTTTCTTT | CASGPVQAFF
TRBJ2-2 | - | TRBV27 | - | TGTGCCAGCAGTTTATATCAGGGGTTAAACACCGGGGAGCTGTTTTTT | CASSLYQGLNTGELFF
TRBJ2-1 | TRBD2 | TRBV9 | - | TGTGCCAGCAGCTCTCTAGCGGGAGGGCCCTATGAGCAGTTCTTC | CASSSLAGGPYEQFF
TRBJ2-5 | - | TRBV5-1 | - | TGCGCCAGCAGCCCGCGGACAGAAGAGACCCAGTACTTC | CASSPRTEETQYF
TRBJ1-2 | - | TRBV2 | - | TGTGCCAGCAGTGAAGAGAGCAGGTACTATGGCTACACCTTC | CASSEESRYYGYTF
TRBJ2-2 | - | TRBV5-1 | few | TGCGCCAGCAGCTTGGAATTCGGGTACACCGGGGAGCTGTTTTTT | CASSLEFGYTGELFF
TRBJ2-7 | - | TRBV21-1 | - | TGTGCCAGCAGCCCGGGACTAAACTACGAGCAGTACTTC | CASSPGLNYEQYF
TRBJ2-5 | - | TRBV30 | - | TGTGCCTGGAGTGAAAGGAGGGAGACCCAGTACTTC | CAWSERRETQYF
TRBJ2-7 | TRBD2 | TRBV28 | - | TGTGCCAGCAGTTCAATAGCGGGAGGGCGATCGTTGCAGTACTTC | CASSSIAGGRSLQYF
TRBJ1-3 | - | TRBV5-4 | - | TGTGCCAGCAGCTTAGATCGGGGAAACACCATATATTTT | CASSLDRGNTIYF
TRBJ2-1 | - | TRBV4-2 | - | TGTGCCAGCAGCAGGAGATACAATGAGCAGTTCTTC | CASSRRYNEQFF
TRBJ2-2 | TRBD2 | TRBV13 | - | TGTGCCAGCAGCTTACTTAGCGGGGGGACGAACACCGGGGAGCTGTTTTTT | CASSLLSGGTNTGELFF
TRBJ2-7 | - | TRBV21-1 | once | TGTGCCAGCAGCAGGGACTGCCATTCCTACGAGCAGTACTTC | CASSRDCHSYEQYF
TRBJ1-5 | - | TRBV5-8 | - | TGTGCCAGCAGCTTGTCAGGGAAGGAGCCCCAGCATTTT | CASSLSGKEPQHF
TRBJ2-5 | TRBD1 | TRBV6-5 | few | TGTGCCAGCAGTTACGACAGGGAAGAGACCCAGTACTTC | CASSYDREETQYF
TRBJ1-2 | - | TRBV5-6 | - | TGTGCCAGCAGCTCCTTACCGGGGTCTGGCTACACCTTC | CASSSLPGSGYTF
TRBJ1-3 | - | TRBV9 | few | TGTGCCAGCAGCGCCCCAACTTTACCTGGAAACACCATATATTTT | CASSAPTLPGNTIYF
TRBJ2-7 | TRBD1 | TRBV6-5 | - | TGTGCCACCCTCCCTACCGGGACAGGGGGCGATGAGCAGTACTTC | CATLPTGTGGDEQYF
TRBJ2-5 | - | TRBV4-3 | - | TGCGCCAGCAGCCAAGACTATCAAGAGACCCAGTACTTC | CASSQDYQETQYF
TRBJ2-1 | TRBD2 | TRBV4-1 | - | TGCGCCAGCAGCCAATCGGCGGGGGGGCTCCATGAGCAGTTCTTC | CASSQSAGGLHEQFF
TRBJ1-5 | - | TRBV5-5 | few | TGTGCCAGCAGCTATACAGGGACTAACAATCAGCCCCAGCATTTT | CASSYTGTNNQPQHF
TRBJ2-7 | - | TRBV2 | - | TGTGCCCTTTCGCAGGGGGGCTACGAGCAGTACTTC | CALSQGGYEQYF
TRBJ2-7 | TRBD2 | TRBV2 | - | TGTGCCAGCAGTGAACTAGCGGACTCCTACGAGCAGTACTTC | CASSELADSYEQYF
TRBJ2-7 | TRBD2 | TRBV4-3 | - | TGCGCCAGCAGCCCGGGGACTAGAGGGATCTACGAGCAGTACTTC | CASSPGTRGIYEQYF
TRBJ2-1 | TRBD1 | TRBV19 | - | TGTGCCAGTAGTATAGTCCGGGACAGGGGGCCTTGGTCCTACAATGAGCAGTTCTTC | CASSIVRDRGPWSYNEQFF
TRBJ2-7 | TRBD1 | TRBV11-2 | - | TGTGCCAGCAGCTCCTTAAACCGGGACAGGAGAAGGGGACGTTACGAGCAGTACTTC | CASSSLNRDRRRGRYEQYF
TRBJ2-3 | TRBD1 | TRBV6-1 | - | TGTGCCAGCAGTGAAAGGTTCGACAGGGGGCCAGATACGCAGTATTTT | CASSERFDRGPDTQYF
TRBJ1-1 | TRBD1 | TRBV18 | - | TGTGCCAGCTCCCTTAAGACAGGGGGCTACACTGAAGCTTTCTTT | CASSLKTGGYTEAFF
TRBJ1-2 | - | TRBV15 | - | TGTGCCACCAGCAGAGCACAGTATGGCTACACCTTC | CATSRAQYGYTF
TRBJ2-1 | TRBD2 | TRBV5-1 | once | TGCGCCAGCAGCTTAGCCGGGGGGGGGCAACCTAGCTACAATGAGCAGTTCTTC | CASSLAGGGQPSYNEQFF
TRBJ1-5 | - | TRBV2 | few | TGTGCCAGCAGTGAACGGAGGGGTGTTTATCAGCCCCAGCATTTT | CASSERRGVYQPQHF
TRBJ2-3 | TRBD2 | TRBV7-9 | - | TGTTCCAGCAGGCCGACTAGCTGGGATACGCAGTATTTT | CSSRPTSWDTQYF